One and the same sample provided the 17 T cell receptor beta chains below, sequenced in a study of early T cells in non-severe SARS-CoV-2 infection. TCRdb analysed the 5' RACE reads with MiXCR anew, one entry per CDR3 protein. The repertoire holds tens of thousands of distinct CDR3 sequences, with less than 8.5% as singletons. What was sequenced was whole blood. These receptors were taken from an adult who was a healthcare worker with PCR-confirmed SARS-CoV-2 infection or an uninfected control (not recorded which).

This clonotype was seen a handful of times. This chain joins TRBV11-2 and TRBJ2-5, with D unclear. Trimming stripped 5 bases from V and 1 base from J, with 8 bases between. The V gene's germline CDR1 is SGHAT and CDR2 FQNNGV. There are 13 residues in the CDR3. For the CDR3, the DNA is TGTGCCAGCAGCCCGGCAGCCCAAGAGACCCAGTACTTC. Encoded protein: CASSPAAQETQYF.

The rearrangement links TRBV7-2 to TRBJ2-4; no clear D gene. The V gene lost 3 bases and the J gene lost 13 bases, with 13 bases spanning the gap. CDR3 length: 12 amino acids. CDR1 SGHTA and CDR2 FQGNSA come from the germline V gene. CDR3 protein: CASSLDRHLQYF. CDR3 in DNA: TGTGCCAGCAGCTTGGATAGGCACCTACAGTACTTC.

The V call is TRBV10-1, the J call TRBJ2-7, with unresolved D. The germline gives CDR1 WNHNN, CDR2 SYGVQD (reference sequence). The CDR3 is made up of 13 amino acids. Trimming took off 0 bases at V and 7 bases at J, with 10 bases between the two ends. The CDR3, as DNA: TGCGCCAGCAGTGAGTCGAGGACGAAAGAGCAGTACTTC. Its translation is CASSESRTKEQYF.

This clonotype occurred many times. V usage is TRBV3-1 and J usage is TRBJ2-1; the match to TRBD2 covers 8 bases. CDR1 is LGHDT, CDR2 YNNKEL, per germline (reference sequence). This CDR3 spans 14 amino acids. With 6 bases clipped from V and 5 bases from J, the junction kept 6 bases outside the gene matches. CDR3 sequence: CASSVTSGDNEQFF. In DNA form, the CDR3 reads TGTGCCAGCAGTGTTACTAGCGGCGACAATGAGCAGTTCTTC.

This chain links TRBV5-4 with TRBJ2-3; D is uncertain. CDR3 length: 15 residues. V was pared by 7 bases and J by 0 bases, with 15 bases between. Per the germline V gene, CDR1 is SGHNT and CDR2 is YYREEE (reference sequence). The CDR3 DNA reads TGTGCCAGCGGTAGAAAAACCTCTAGCACAGATACGCAGTATTTT. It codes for CASGRKTSSTDTQYF.

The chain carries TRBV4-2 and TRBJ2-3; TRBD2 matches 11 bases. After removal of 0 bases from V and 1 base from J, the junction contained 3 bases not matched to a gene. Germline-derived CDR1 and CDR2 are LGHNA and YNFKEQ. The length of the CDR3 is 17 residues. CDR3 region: CASSQDPSGGRTDTQYF. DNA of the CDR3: TGTGCCAGCAGCCAAGATCCTAGCGGGGGGCGCACAGATACGCAGTATTTT.

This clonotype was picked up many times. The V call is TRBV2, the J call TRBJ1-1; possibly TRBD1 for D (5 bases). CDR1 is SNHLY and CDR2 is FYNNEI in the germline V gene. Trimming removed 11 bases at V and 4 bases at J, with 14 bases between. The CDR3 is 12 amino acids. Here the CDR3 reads CAGAVMSTEAFF. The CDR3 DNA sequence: TGTGCCGGGGCGGTAATGAGCACTGAAGCTTTCTTT.

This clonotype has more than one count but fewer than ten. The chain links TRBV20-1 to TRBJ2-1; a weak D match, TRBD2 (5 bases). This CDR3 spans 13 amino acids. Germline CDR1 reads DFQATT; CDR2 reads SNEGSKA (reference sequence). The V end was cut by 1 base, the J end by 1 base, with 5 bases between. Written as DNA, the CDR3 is TGCAGTGCTAGAGCGGGGTCCTACAATGAGCAGTTCTTC. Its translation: CSARAGSYNEQFF.

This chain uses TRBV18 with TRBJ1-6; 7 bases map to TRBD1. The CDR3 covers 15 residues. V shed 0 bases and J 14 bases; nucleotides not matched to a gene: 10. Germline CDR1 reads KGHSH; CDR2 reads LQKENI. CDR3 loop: CASSPPTGNGQALHF. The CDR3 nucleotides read TGTGCCAGCTCACCACCGACAGGGAATGGCCAGGCCCTCCACTTT.

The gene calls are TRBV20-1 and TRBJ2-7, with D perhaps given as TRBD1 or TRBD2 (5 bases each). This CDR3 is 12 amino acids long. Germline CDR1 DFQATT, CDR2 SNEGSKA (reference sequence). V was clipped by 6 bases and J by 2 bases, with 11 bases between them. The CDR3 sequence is CSAPLGAYEQYF. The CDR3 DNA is TGCAGTGCACCCTTGGGGGCCTACGAGCAGTACTTC.

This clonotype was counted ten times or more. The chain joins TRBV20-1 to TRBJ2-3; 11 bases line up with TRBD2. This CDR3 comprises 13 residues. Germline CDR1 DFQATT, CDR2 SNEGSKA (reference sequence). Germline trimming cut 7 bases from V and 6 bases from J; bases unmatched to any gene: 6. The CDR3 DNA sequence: TGCAGTGTTCCTAGCGGGGGGAGCGATACGCAGTATTTT. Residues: CSVPSGGSDTQYF.

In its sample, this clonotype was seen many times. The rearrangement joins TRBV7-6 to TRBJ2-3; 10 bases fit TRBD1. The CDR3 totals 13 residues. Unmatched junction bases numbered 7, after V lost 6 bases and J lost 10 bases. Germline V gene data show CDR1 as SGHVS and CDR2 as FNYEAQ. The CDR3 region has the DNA TGTGCCAGCAGTTCCGGGACAGGGGAGGCGCAGTATTTT. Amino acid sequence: CASSSGTGEAQYF. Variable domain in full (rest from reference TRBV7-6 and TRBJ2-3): GAGVSQSPRYKVTKRGQDVALRCDPISGHVSLYWYRQALGQGPEFLTYFNYEAQQDKSGLPNDRFSAERPEGSISTLTIQRTEQRDSAMYRCASSSGTGEAQYFGPGTRLTVL.

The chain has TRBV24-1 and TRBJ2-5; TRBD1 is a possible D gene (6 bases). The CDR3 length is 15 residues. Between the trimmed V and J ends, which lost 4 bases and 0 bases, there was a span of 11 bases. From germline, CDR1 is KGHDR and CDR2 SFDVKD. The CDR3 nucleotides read TGTGCCACCAGTGAAAAAGACAGGTACCAAGAGACCCAGTACTTC. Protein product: CATSEKDRYQETQYF.

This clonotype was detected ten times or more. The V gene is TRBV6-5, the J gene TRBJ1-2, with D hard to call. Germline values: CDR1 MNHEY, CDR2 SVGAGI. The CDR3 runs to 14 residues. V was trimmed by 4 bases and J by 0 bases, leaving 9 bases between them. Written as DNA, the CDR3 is TGTGCCAGCAGTTCATGGGATTCTAACTATGGCTACACCTTC. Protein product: CASSSWDSNYGYTF.

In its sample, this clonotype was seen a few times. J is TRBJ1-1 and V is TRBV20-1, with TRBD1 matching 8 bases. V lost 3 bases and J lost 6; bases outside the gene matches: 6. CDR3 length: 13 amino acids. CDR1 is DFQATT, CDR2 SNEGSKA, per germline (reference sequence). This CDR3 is CSASQGARSEAFF. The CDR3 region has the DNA TGCAGTGCTAGTCAGGGGGCGCGGTCTGAAGCTTTCTTT.

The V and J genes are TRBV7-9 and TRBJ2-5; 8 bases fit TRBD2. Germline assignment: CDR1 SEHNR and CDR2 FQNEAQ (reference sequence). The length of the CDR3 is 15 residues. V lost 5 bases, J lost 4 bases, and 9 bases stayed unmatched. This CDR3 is CASSRRAGRGETQYF. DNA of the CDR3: TGTGCCAGCAGCCGCCGGGCCGGGAGGGGAGAGACCCAGTACTTC.

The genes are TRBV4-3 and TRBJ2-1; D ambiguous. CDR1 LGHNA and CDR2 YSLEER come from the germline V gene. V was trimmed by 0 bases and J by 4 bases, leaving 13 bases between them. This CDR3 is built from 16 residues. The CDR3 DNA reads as TGCGCCAGCAGCCAAGATCGTCAAGGAGATTACAATGAGCAGTTCTTC. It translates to CASSQDRQGDYNEQFF.